This TCR beta chain was recorded in a study of blood T cell repertoires in COVID-19. Study background: T cells, B-cell-depleted T cells, or PBMCs provided the cDNA or gDNA that served as material.

In the study's own analysis: The assay estimated nucleated cells by amplifying reference gene primers. Generated by immunoSEQ multiplex PCR, the TCRdb table keeps only in-frame clones and is missing some. That table gives V, J and clone size, and the DNA gave D and trimming. The sample has hundreds of thousands of clones; 87% are singletons. The receptor's source is a woman between 40 and 50 years old who had recovered from COVID-19. Sequenced: peripheral blood.

The CDR3 DNA sequence: TGTGCCAGCAGCCTTTTCTACAATGAGCAGTTCTTC. Protein: CASSLFYNEQFF. The chain carries TRBV7-9 and TRBJ2-1; D remains unclear. Germline CDR1 and CDR2: SEHNR and FQNEAQ (reference sequence). This CDR3 contains 12 residues. V lost 5 bases, J lost 3 bases, and 5 bases lay in between.